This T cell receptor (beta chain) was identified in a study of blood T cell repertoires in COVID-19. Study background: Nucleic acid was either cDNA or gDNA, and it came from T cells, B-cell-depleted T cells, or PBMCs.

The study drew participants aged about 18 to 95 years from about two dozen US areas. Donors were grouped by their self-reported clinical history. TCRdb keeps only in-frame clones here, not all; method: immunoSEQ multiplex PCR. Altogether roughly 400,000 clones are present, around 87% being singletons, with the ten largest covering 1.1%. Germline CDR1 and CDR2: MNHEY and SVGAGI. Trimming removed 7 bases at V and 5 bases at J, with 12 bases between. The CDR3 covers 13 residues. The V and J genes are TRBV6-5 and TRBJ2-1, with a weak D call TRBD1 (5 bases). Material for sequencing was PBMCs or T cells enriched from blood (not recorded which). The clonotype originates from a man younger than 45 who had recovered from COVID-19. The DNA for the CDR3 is TGTGCCAGCAAGGAACAGGCCCACAATGAGCAGTTCTTC. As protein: CASKEQAHNEQFF.